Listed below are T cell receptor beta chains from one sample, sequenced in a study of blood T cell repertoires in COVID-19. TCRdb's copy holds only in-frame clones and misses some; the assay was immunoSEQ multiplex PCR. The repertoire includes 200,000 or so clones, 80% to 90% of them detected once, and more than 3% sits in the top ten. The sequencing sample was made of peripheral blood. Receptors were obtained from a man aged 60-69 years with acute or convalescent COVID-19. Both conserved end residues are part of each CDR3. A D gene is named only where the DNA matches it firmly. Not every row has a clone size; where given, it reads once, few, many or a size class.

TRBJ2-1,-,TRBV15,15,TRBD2,TGTGCCACCAGACAAGGACTAGCGGGGATCAATGAGCAGTTCTTC,CATRQGLAGINEQFF
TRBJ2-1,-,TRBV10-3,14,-,TGTGCCATCAGTAGTACGACAGTCAACAATGAGCAGTTCTTC,CAISSTTVNNEQFF
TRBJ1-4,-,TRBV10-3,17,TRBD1,TGTGCCATCAGTGATCGCCTGGGACAGGACGCACCCGAAAAACTGTTTTTT,CAISDRLGQDAPEKLFF
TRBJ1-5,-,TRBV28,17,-,TGTGCCAGCAGTTTAAGGGGAAGAGTCCTGAGCAATCAGCCCCAGCATTTT,CASSLRGRVLSNQPQHF
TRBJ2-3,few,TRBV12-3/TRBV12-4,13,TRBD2,TGTGCCAGCCAGCGGGAGCAAAGAGATACGCAGTATTTT,CASQREQRDTQYF
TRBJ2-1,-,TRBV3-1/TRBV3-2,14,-,TGTGCCAGCAGCCAAGGACAAACCTACAATGAGCAGTTCTTC,CASSQGQTYNEQFF
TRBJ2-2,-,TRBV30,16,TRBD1,TGTGCCTGGAGTCTCTCACGGACAGGGAAGACCGGGGAGCTGTTTTTT,CAWSLSRTGKTGELFF
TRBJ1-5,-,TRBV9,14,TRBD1,TGTGCCAGCCGGAGGGACAGGAGCAATCAGCCCCAGCATTTT,CASRRDRSNQPQHF
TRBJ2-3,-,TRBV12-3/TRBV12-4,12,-,TGTGCCAGCAGCCTTAACACAGATACGCAGTATTTT,CASSLNTDTQYF
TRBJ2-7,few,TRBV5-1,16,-,TGCGCCAGCAGCTTGGTGACGGGGAGAGGGGGCTACGAGCAGTACTTC,CASSLVTGRGGYEQYF
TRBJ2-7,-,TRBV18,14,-,TGTGCCAGCTCACCAGCGAGGAGCTCCTACGAGCAGTACTTC,CASSPARSSYEQYF
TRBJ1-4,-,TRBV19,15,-,TGTGCCAGTAATTCTAGGACAGAATCCAATGAAAAACTGTTTTTT,CASNSRTESNEKLFF
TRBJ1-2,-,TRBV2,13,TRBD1,TGTGCCAGCAGTGCCCCGGGACAGGGCCCCAGGACCTTC,CASSAPGQGPRTF
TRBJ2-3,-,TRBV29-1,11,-,TGCAGCGTTGGCGAAGTGGATACGCAGTATTTT,CSVGEVDTQYF
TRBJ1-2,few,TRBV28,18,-,TGTGCCAGCAGTTTAGGCGGATCGGGAGGAGGTGCTAACTATGGCTACACCTTC,CASSLGGSGGGANYGYTF
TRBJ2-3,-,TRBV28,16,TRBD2,TGTGCCAGCAGTTCGGGACTAGCGGCCTACACAGATACGCAGTATTTT,CASSSGLAAYTDTQYF
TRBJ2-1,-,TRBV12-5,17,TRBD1,TGTGCTAGTGGTTTGACCACCGCGGACAGGGGCTTTCATGAGCAGTTCTTC,CASGLTTADRGFHEQFF
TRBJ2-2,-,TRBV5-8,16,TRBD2,TGTGCCAGCAGCTTGGGAGCGCGGACTAGCGGAAGGGAGCTGTTTTTT,CASSLGARTSGRELFF
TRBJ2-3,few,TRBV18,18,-,TGTGCCAGCTCACCACCGTTGGGAGCGGGTACTAGGACAGATACGCAGTATTTT,CASSPPLGAGTRTDTQYF
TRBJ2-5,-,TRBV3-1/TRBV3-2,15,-,TGTGCCAGCAGCCAAGGCTTTGGAGGGTGGGTGACCCAGTACTTC,CASSQGFGGWVTQYF
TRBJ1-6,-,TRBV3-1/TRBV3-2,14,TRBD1,TGTGCCAGCAGCCAAGGACAGGGACCCGCACCCCTCCACTTT,CASSQGQGPAPLHF
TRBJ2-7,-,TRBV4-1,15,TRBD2,TGCGCCAGCAGCCACGGGCCTAGCGGGAGTCAAGAGCAGTACTTC,CASSHGPSGSQEQYF
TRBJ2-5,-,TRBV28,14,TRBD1,TGTGCCAGCACGCTGACAGGGGGCCAAGAGACCCAGTACTTC,CASTLTGGQETQYF
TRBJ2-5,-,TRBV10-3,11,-,TGTGCCGCACAGGGCGGACAGACCCAGTACTTC,CAAQGGQTQYF
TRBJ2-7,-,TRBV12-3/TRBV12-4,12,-,TGTGCCAGCAGTTTTAGCTTCTACGAGCAGTACTTC,CASSFSFYEQYF
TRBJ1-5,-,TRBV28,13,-,TGTGCCAGCAGGGGGAGAAGCAATCAGCCCCAGCATTTT,CASRGRSNQPQHF
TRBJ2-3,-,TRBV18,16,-,TGTGCCAGCTCACCACCGAAGGGGCTCGGCACAGATACGCAGTATTTT,CASSPPKGLGTDTQYF
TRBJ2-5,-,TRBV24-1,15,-,TGTGCCACCAGGTGGGGGGTGGGGTACCAAGAGACCCAGTACTTC,CATRWGVGYQETQYF
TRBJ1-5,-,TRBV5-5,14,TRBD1,TGTGCCAGCAGCTGGGACAGCAGATATCAGCCCCAGCATTTT,CASSWDSRYQPQHF
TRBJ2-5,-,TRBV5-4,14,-,TGTGCCAGCAGCGCCCTACGAGCGGAAGAGACCCAGTACTTC,CASSALRAEETQYF
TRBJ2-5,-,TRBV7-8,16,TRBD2,TGTGCCAGCAGCTTAGGGAGGACTAGCGGGAGAGAGACCCAGTACTTC,CASSLGRTSGRETQYF